The entry below gives a single T cell receptor beta chain sequence along with its context. This sample is drawn from a study of cytomegalovirus exposure and HLA in healthy donors. In nominal health when sampled, donors likely had unrecorded immune exposures nonetheless. Germline V CDR1 and CDR2: SGHTA, FQGNSA. With V trimmed by 4 bases and J by 0 bases, 3 bases remained unmatched. The length of the CDR3 is 15 residues. PCR used 60 Vbeta primers and 13 Jbeta primers. Assay: immunoSEQ multiplex PCR; the TCRdb copy retains only in-frame clones and omits some. Counted here are 83,000 or so clones, about 76% occurring once; the ten biggest clones make up 10%.

The chain carries TRBV7-2 and TRBJ2-1; TRBD1 aligns across 7 bases. Sequenced: PBMCs. This TCR came from a man aged 25 to 40 in good health and CMV-seropositive. CDR3 bases: TGTGCCAGCAGCTACCGGGACAGCTCCTACAATGAGCAGTTCTTC. Amino acid sequence: CASSYRDSSYNEQFF.